This T cell receptor beta chain was documented in a study of vaccination effects on CD4 cells after COVID-19. Before any sequencing was done, the ViraFEST assay used viral peptide pools to expand antigen-specific CD4+ T cells. It was after approximately 11 days of culture that CD4+ T cells were isolated. Vaccine administered to participants consisted of two doses of either BNT162b2 or mRNA-1273. Vaccine recipients, nucleocapsid antibody negative, had no prior SARS-CoV-2 infection. Half-medium replacement with IL-2 medium occurred on days 3 and 7. The protocol was immunoSEQ multiplex PCR, while the TCRdb copy is restricted to in-frame clones and leaves out a portion. In the table there are around 67,000 clones, approximately 80% of which are singletons. V shed 6 bases and J shed 2 bases, with 10 bases lying between them. Germline CDR1 ENHRY, CDR2 SYGVKD. This CDR3 comprises 13 residues. Of note for this clone: The target antigen is unknown.

Regarding the study as a whole: The study had few convalescent patients and no early post-infection timepoints. Vaccine- and infection-induced clones showed marked clonal contraction late following vaccination.

The sequencing used CD4+ T cells from PBMCs cultured with HCoV-229E spike peptides, collected after COVID-19 vaccination. The rearrangement uses TRBV10-3 and TRBJ1-1, with a tentative D call TRBD1 (6 bases). This receptor was taken from a human donor who received a COVID-19 vaccine. The CDR3 sequence: CAISRQENTEAFF. The CDR3 DNA reads as TGTGCCATCAGCCGACAGGAAAACACTGAAGCTTTCTTT.